This TCR beta chain was found in a study of blood T cell repertoires in COVID-19. About the research overall: COVID-19 samples collected from the United States, Italy and Spain covered acute and convalescent phases.

Germline loops: CDR1 LGHDT, CDR2 YNNKEL (reference sequence). The CDR3 runs 13 residues. V gave up 6 bases and J gave up 8 bases, with 16 bases separating them. The data were produced by immunoSEQ multiplex PCR, yet TCRdb's version contains in-frame clones alone and is incomplete. The sample includes approximately 250,000 clones, around 84% of them seen just once. This clone was counted once. Individuals aged 18 to 89 years were recruited from about two dozen US areas. The rearrangement uses TRBV3-1 (or the pseudogene TRBV3-2) and TRBJ1-2, with a possible D match to TRBD1 (5 bases). This sequence originates from a man younger than 40 with acute COVID-19. The sequenced sample was PBMCs or T cells enriched from blood (not recorded which). The CDR3 reads CASRFSGDSGYTF. The CDR3 DNA sequence: TGTGCCAGCAGGTTTAGCGGGGACTCCGGCTACACCTTC.